These 32 T cell receptor beta chains came from one sample sequenced in a study of blood T cells in healthy people across ages. It was with a sample-barcoded 5' primer and a J-beta primer mix that a second PCR of about 7 to 12 cycles was run. MiXCR was run by TCRdb on the 5' RACE reads, yielding one entry per CDR3 protein. This table has approximately 1.5 million distinct CDR3 sequences, roughly 43% appearing once. The sequencing input was blood. The receptors here all came from a woman between 18 and 29 years old in good health.

The chain employs TRBV10-3 and TRBJ2-7, with 16 bases that match TRBD2. Per germline, CDR1 ENHRY and CDR2 SYGVKD. This CDR3 region has 15 residues. Trimming removed 3 bases from V and 9 bases from J; junction bases left unmatched: 5. In DNA, the CDR3 is TGTGCCATCAGTGACCCGGGACTAGCGGGAGGGGCGCAGTACTTC. Its protein is CAISDPGLAGGAQYF.

A note on this clonotype: The missing conserved phenylalanine or tryptophan at the end of this CDR3 makes a read error likely. The V gene is TRBV5-1, the J gene TRBJ2-1; TRBD2 agrees at 13 bases. CDR1 and CDR2 from the germline V gene are SGHRS and YFSETQ. V lost 4 bases to trimming and J lost 10 bases; unmatched junction nucleotides: 11. The CDR3 spans 16 residues. The chain's CDR3 is CASSIGLAGVQSEQFL. The CDR3 DNA reads as TGCGCCAGCAGCATAGGACTAGCGGGGGTACAATCCGAGCAGTTCCTC.

The chain combines TRBV7-9 with TRBJ2-1; weak D call: TRBD1 (8 bases). Germline CDR1 reads SEHNR; CDR2 reads FQNEAQ (reference sequence). The CDR3 spans 15 residues. Trimming removed 5 bases at V and 2 bases at J, with 13 bases between. CDR3 bases: TGTGCCAGCAGCCCACAGGGGGGGCCCTACAATGAGCAGTTCTTC. Translating it yields CASSPQGGPYNEQFF.

The genes are TRBV2 and TRBJ2-7; D gene ambiguous. Germline values: CDR1 SNHLY, CDR2 FYNNEI. The CDR3 is made up of 13 amino acids. The V gene lost 5 bases and the J gene lost 5 bases, with 13 bases spanning the gap. In DNA form, the CDR3 reads TGTGCCAGCAGTACGCTCGGGTCCGACGAGCAGTACTTC. Translated, it gives CASSTLGSDEQYF.

In the case of this clonotype: One end of the junction does not line up with germline, which may come from a read error. V and J are TRBV20-1 and TRBJ2-7; 12 bases are a match to TRBD1. The germline V gene has CDR1 DFQATT and CDR2 SNEGSKA (reference sequence). This CDR3 has 14 amino acids. Here the CDR3 reads CSAIGTGGWYEQDF. As DNA, the CDR3 is TGCAGTGCTATAGGGACAGGGGGCTGGTACGAGCAGGACTTC.

The chain is built from TRBV27 and TRBJ2-5, with 7 bases aligning to TRBD2. CDR1 and CDR2 (germline): MNHEY, SMNVEV (reference sequence). The CDR3 is 13 residues long. Trimming removed 2 bases from V and 5 bases from J; junction bases left unmatched: 2. As DNA, the CDR3 is TGTGCCAGCAGTTTAGGGACTACCGAGACCCAGTACTTC. This sequence encodes CASSLGTTETQYF.

This chain uses TRBV5-6 with TRBJ1-2, with a possible D match to TRBD1 (6 bases). The CDR3 totals 14 residues. Germline CDR1 and CDR2: SGHDT and YYEEEE. Trimming cost V 4 bases and J 5 bases, with 15 bases left between them. For the CDR3, the DNA is TGTGCCAGCAGCGTGGGCACAGGGCGGTATGGCTACACCTTC. Encoded protein: CASSVGTGRYGYTF.

The CDR3 spells CSARESGLITDTQYF. Here the CDR3 DNA reads TGCAGTGCTAGAGAGTCAGGGTTGATAACGGATACGCAGTATTTT. V and J are TRBV20-1 and TRBJ2-3; weak D call: TRBD1 (5 bases). This CDR3 spans 15 amino acids. V lost 0 bases to trimming and J lost 6 bases, with 16 bases between them. Germline V gene lookup returns CDR1 DFQATT and CDR2 SNEGSKA (reference sequence).

This sequence joins TRBV15 and TRBJ2-3; TRBD2 might be the D (6 bases). Per germline, CDR1 LNHNV and CDR2 YYDKDF (reference sequence). V was shortened by 2 bases and J by 0 bases, with 12 bases between the two germline ends. This CDR3 has 16 amino acids. In DNA, the CDR3 is TGTGCCACCAGCAGAAATAGCGGTGCTAGCACAGATACGCAGTATTTT. Encoded protein: CATSRNSGASTDTQYF.

The V and J genes are TRBV7-2 and TRBJ2-4; D call uncertain. The germline V and J ends were trimmed by 5 bases and 7 bases, with 12 bases remaining between them. The CDR3 runs to 13 residues. The V gene's germline CDR1 is SGHTA and CDR2 FQGNSA. This CDR3 reads CASSPPAANIQYF. DNA of the CDR3: TGTGCCAGCAGCCCACCCGCGGCTAACATTCAGTACTTC. Based on the CDR3 plus reference TRBV7-2 and TRBJ2-4, the full variable domain is GAGVSQSPSNKVTEKGKDVELRCDPISGHTALYWYRQSLGQGLEFLIYFQGNSAPDKSGLPSDRFSAERTGGSVSTLTIQRTQQEDSAVYLCASSPPAANIQYFGAGTRLSVL.

The rearrangement uses TRBV5-1 and TRBJ1-2; no definite D call. The CDR3 length is 14 residues. V shed 0 bases and J shed 9 bases, with 15 bases lying between them. Germline values: CDR1 SGHRS, CDR2 YFSETQ. This CDR3 reads CASSLAQWQDRYTF. CDR3 nucleotides: TGCGCCAGCAGCTTGGCCCAGTGGCAGGATCGCTACACCTTC.

This clonotype was recorded a few times. The chain recombines TRBV25-1 with TRBJ1-1; D gene uncertain. Between the trimmed V and J ends, which lost 3 bases and 3 bases, there was a span of 8 bases. Germline V gene data show CDR1 as MGHDK and CDR2 as SYGVNS. This CDR3 has 13 residues. The CDR3 DNA reads TGTGCCAGCAGTGATCCGACCGACACTGAAGCTTTCTTT. It codes for CASSDPTDTEAFF. Using reference TRBV25-1 and TRBJ1-1 for the parts outside the CDR3, the full variable domain is EADIYQTPRYLVIGTGKKITLECSQTMGHDKMYWYQQDPGMELHLIHYSYGVNSTEKGDLSSESTVSRIRTEHFPLTLESARPSHTSQYLCASSDPTDTEAFFGQGTRLTVV.

About this clonotype itself: Compared with germline, one end of the junction differs, possibly owing to a read error. This rearrangement joins TRBV18 to TRBJ1-4; 8 nucleotides line up with TRBD1. This CDR3 contains 15 residues. The germline CDR1 and CDR2 sequences are KGHSH and LQKENI. CDR3 in amino acids: CASSRPGQANERLFF. The DNA of the CDR3 is TGTGCCAGCTCACGACCGGGACAGGCTAATGAAAGACTGTTTTTT.

The chain recombines TRBV11-1 with TRBJ2-1, with 7 nucleotides matching TRBD1. V lost 5 bases to trimming and J lost 4 bases; unmatched junction nucleotides: 8. This CDR3 contains 15 residues. Germline loops: CDR1 SGHAT, CDR2 FQDESV (reference sequence). The CDR3 DNA follows: TGTGCCAGCAGCACCAACAGGGGCTCATACAATGAGCAGTTCTTC. Translated, it gives CASSTNRGSYNEQFF.

This sequence joins TRBV4-3 and TRBJ2-3; D is ambiguous. The CDR3 has 15 amino acids. In germline, CDR1 is LGHNA, CDR2 YSLEER. V was clipped by 0 bases and J by 1 base, with 8 bases between them. CDR3: CASSQDSTGTDTQYF. CDR3 sequence (DNA): TGCGCCAGCAGCCAAGATAGCACAGGCACAGATACGCAGTATTTT.

The CDR3 sequence: CATSRRGEGFPYNEQFF. The CDR3 DNA reads TGTGCCACCAGCCGCCGGGGAGAGGGCTTTCCCTACAATGAGCAGTTCTTC. The chain carries TRBV15 and TRBJ2-1; maybe TRBD2 (5 bases). CDR1 and CDR2 from the germline V gene are LNHNV and YYDKDF (reference sequence). CDR3 length: 17 residues. V lost 5 bases, J lost 2 bases, and 19 bases lay in between.

This clonotype was seen a few times. This chain connects TRBV30 to TRBJ2-1, with a possible D match to TRBD2 (5 bases). The CDR3 length is 11 residues. From germline, CDR1 is GTSNPN and CDR2 SVGIG (reference sequence). V dropped 4 bases and J dropped 9 bases, with 10 bases sitting between them. CDR3 sequence: CAWNPGSEQFF. In nucleotides, the CDR3 is TGTGCCTGGAACCCGGGGAGTGAGCAGTTCTTC.

This clonotype was observed a few times. The rearrangement joins TRBV6-5 to TRBJ2-1; TRBD1 is a possible D gene (5 bases). V was clipped by 6 bases and J by 2 bases, with 14 bases between them. This CDR3 has 15 amino acids. Germline values: CDR1 MNHEY, CDR2 SVGAGI. Written as DNA, the CDR3 is TGTGCCAGCAGCTTCCCAGGGTTAGCCTACAATGAGCAGTTCTTC. Its protein product is CASSFPGLAYNEQFF.

The gene calls are TRBV2 and TRBJ2-6, with D tentatively TRBD2 (6 bases). Germline CDR1 is SNHLY and CDR2 is FYNNEI. Trimming took 4 bases from V and 0 from J, leaving 10 bases between them. CDR3 length: 16 amino acids. The DNA for the CDR3 is TGTGCCAGCAGTGTATGGAGGGCCTCTGGGGCCAACGTCCTGACTTTC. Protein product: CASSVWRASGANVLTF.

In this sample, this clonotype turned up a few times. The chain recombines TRBV29-1 with TRBJ2-7; 9 bases align to TRBD1. The CDR3 is 16 amino acids. The junction had 12 bases not matched to a gene; V was cut back by 6 bases and J by 0 bases. Germline V gives CDR1 SQVTM, CDR2 ANQGSEA. Here the CDR3 reads CSVAFIPGQGSYEQYF. CDR3 bases: TGCAGCGTCGCTTTTATTCCGGGACAGGGCTCCTACGAGCAGTACTTC.

J is TRBJ2-1 and V is TRBV7-3; D unresolved. Trimming removed 3 bases from V and 8 bases from J, with 11 bases in between. Germline V gives CDR1 SGHTA, CDR2 FQGTGA. The CDR3 totals 13 residues. CDR3 residues: CASSFRDGHEQFF. DNA of the CDR3: TGTGCCAGCAGCTTTAGGGATGGTCATGAGCAGTTCTTC.

This clonotype has more than one count but fewer than ten. This chain links TRBV6-5 with TRBJ1-1; 11 bases align to TRBD1. Trimming at V came to 6 bases and at J to 5 bases, leaving 5 bases not matched to a gene. CDR1 is MNHEY and CDR2 is SVGAGI in the germline V gene. This CDR3 has 14 residues. CDR3 sequence reads: CASSPDRGHTEAFF. The CDR3 DNA is TGTGCCAGCAGCCCGGACAGGGGGCATACTGAAGCTTTCTTT.

This clonotype was detected only a few times. As DNA, the CDR3 is TGTGCCAGCAGTTACCGGACAGGGGGCTATTCTGAGCAGTACTTC. This translates into CASSYRTGGYSEQYF. The V gene is TRBV6-2 or TRBV6-3, the J gene TRBJ2-7, with TRBD1 identical over 11 bases. The CDR3 runs 15 residues. Trimming took 2 bases from V and 7 from J; bases not matched to a gene: 7. Germline V gene lookup returns CDR1 MNHEY and CDR2 SVGEGT.

This chain joins TRBV7-9 and TRBJ2-1, with TRBD2 identical over 10 bases. With 2 bases clipped from V and 5 bases from J, the junction kept 3 bases outside the gene matches. CDR3 size: 15 residues. The germline V gene has CDR1 SEHNR and CDR2 FQNEAQ (reference sequence). The CDR3 is CASSLLAGDDNEQFF. The DNA for the CDR3 is TGTGCCAGCAGCTTACTAGCGGGAGACGACAATGAGCAGTTCTTC.

The rearrangement uses TRBV10-3 and TRBJ2-7; 10 bases are a match to TRBD1. Germline assignment: CDR1 ENHRY and CDR2 SYGVKD. This CDR3 spans 13 amino acids. The V segment lost 10 bases and the J segment 4 bases; nucleotides outside the gene matches: 7. The CDR3 nucleotides read TGTGCCACCGCGGACAGGGGGGATTACGAGCAGTACTTC. Its protein is CATADRGDYEQYF.

This chain links TRBV20-1 with TRBJ1-2; 7 positions agree with TRBD1. Germline values: CDR1 DFQATT, CDR2 SNEGSKA (reference sequence). The CDR3 contains 14 residues. Trimming cost V 5 bases and J 6 bases; bases outside gene matches: 12. CDR3 coding DNA: TGCAGTGCTCCCCGAGTCGACAGGGCGGATGGCTACACCTTC. This translates into CSAPRVDRADGYTF.

The V gene is TRBV5-1, the J gene TRBJ1-4; D is unresolved. This CDR3 is 16 amino acids long. V was cut by 3 bases and J by 7 bases, with 19 bases left in between. Germline assignment: CDR1 SGHRS and CDR2 YFSETQ. The CDR3 sequence: CASSSGTHNRSEKLFF. CDR3 bases: TGCGCCAGCAGCTCCGGAACCCACAATAGAAGTGAAAAACTGTTTTTT.

The chain has TRBV12-5 and TRBJ2-5, with a possible D match to TRBD1 (6 bases). CDR1 and CDR2 from the germline V gene are LGHNT and FRNRAP. The CDR3 extends over 15 amino acids. V was shortened by 5 bases and J by 1 base, with 14 bases between the two germline ends. CDR3 amino acids: CASGTGETGQETQYF. The CDR3 DNA follows: TGTGCTAGTGGTACCGGTGAGACAGGCCAAGAGACCCAGTACTTC.

V and J are TRBV4-3 and TRBJ2-2; no clear D. Germline loops: CDR1 LGHNA, CDR2 YSLEER. CDR3 length: 15 residues. V was trimmed by 0 bases and J by 0 bases, leaving 5 bases between them. Here the CDR3 DNA reads TGCGCCAGCAGCCAAGATTGGCCGAACACCGGGGAGCTGTTTTTT. This sequence encodes CASSQDWPNTGELFF.

In this sample, this clonotype turned up many times. The chain employs TRBV6-5 and TRBJ2-7, with D unresolved. V shed 5 bases and J shed 4 bases, with 12 bases lying between them. Germline V gives CDR1 MNHEY, CDR2 SVGAGI. There are 13 residues in the CDR3. The CDR3 here is CASSLRHLYEQYF. CDR3 in DNA: TGTGCCAGCAGTCTAAGACACCTTTACGAGCAGTACTTC.

The genes are TRBV19 and TRBJ2-3; 7 bases are a match to TRBD1. The germline V gene has CDR1 LNHDA and CDR2 SQIVND (reference sequence). J lost 5 bases, V lost 4 bases, and 3 bases had no gene match. CDR3 length: 13 amino acids. In DNA, the CDR3 is TGTGCCAGTAGTACCACAGGGGTAGATACGCAGTATTTT. Its protein product is CASSTTGVDTQYF.

The table lists this clonotype with many counts. Here the CDR3 DNA reads TGTGCCAGCAGTTTACGGACAGGGGGCAATCAGCCCCAGCATTTT. This sequence encodes CASSLRTGGNQPQHF. This chain links TRBV7-2 with TRBJ1-5; 9 bases are shared with TRBD1. Trimming at V came to 6 bases and at J to 2 bases, leaving 5 bases not matched to a gene. The CDR3 loop spans 15 amino acids. Germline lookup yields CDR1 SGHTA and CDR2 FQGNSA. The full variable domain, completed using reference TRBV7-2 and TRBJ1-5, is GAGVSQSPSNKVTEKGKDVELRCDPISGHTALYWYRQSLGQGLEFLIYFQGNSAPDKSGLPSDRFSAERTGGSVSTLTIQRTQQEDSAVYLCASSLRTGGNQPQHFGDGTRLSIL.